This T cell receptor beta chain was retrieved from a study of blood T cell repertoires in COVID-19. As for the study in general: The origin of the acute and convalescent COVID-19 samples was the United States, Italy and Spain.

The CDR3 is 12 amino acids. The germline V gene has CDR1 SGHDT and CDR2 YYEEEE. V trimming: 4 bases; J trimming: 5 bases; junction bases outside the gene matches: 2. Original processing notes: Nucleated cell number was recorded as an estimate derived from reference gene primer amplification. TCRdb keeps only in-frame clones here, not all; method: immunoSEQ multiplex PCR. The V and J calls and clone size were taken over from that table, and D and trimming were inferred from the DNA. The table has hundreds of thousands of clones, approximately 86% seen once. This chain joins TRBV5-6 and TRBJ1-1, with 7 bases fitting TRBD1. The sample taken for sequencing was peripheral blood. This receptor was taken from a woman aged 25 to 45 who had recovered from COVID-19. As DNA, the CDR3 is TGTGCCAGCAGCCTACAGGGGACTGAAGCTTTCTTT. This encodes CASSLQGTEAFF.